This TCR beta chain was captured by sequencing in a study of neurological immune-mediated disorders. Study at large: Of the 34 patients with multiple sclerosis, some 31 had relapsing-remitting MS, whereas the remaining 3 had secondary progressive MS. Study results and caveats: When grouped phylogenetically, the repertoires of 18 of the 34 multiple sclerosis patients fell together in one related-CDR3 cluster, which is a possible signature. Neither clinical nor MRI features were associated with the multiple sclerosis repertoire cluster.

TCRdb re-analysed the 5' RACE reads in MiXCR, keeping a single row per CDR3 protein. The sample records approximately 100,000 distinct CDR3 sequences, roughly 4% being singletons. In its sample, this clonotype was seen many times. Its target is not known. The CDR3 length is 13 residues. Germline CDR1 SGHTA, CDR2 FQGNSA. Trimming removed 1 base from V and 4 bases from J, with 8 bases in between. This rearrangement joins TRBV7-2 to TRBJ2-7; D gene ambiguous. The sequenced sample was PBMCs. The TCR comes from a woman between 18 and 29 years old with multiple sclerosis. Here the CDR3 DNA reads TGTGCCAGCAGCTTAGGCCTCAGATACGAGCAGTACTTC. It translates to CASSLGLRYEQYF.